The 14 T cell receptor beta chains reported below all come from one sample, sequenced in a study of long-term antiretroviral therapy in people with HIV. Running of the v3.0 immunoSEQ assay took place at survey level. Measured with immunoSEQ multiplex PCR; TCRdb has only the in-frame clones, and not every one. This table has 20,000 to 30,000 clones, more than 75% appearing once. The source was unsorted PBMCs, collected 4.8 to 5 years after starting antiretroviral therapy. These receptors all stem from a man aged 35 to 55 with HIV.

The V and J genes are TRBV29-1 and TRBJ2-4, with unresolved D. The germline gives CDR1 SQVTM, CDR2 ANQGSEA. V gave up 6 bases and J gave up 0 bases, with 6 bases separating them. The CDR3 totals 12 residues. Here the CDR3 DNA reads TGCAGCGTCCCCATAGCCAAAAACATTCAGTACTTC. It translates to CSVPIAKNIQYF. Full variable domain (outside the CDR3, taken from reference TRBV29-1 and TRBJ2-4): SAVISQKPSRDICQRGTSLTIQCQVDSQVTMMFWYRQQPGQSLTLIATANQGSEATYESGFVIDKFPISRPNLTFSTLTVSNMSPEDSSIYLCSVPIAKNIQYFGAGTRLSVL.

V and J are TRBV21-1 and TRBJ2-2; the D call of TRBD1 is as the table states it, not checked on the DNA. TRBV21-1 is termed a pseudogene. There are 15 residues in the CDR3. CDR3: CASSKGGQNTGELFF. Here the CDR3 DNA reads TGTGCCAGCAGCAAAGGCGGACAGAACACCGGGGAGCTGTTTTTT.

This chain connects TRBV7-8 to TRBJ2-7, with 8 bases identical to TRBD1. Germline V lookup: CDR1 SGHVS, CDR2 FQNEAQ. The trim removed 5 bases at V and 0 bases at J, leaving 12 bases unmatched. The CDR3 length is 17 residues. The CDR3 here is CASSNPGTGPSSYEQYF. In DNA, the CDR3 is TGTGCCAGCAGCAACCCCGGGACAGGACCAAGCTCCTACGAGCAGTACTTC.

The V call is TRBV11-3, the J call TRBJ2-3; D is unresolved. V lost 4 bases and J lost 0, with 11 bases in between. Germline assignment: CDR1 SGHNT and CDR2 YENEEA. There are 15 residues in the CDR3. The CDR3 loop is CASSSSTESTDTQYF. As DNA, the CDR3 is TGTGCCAGCAGCTCAAGTACAGAAAGCACAGATACGCAGTATTTT.

V usage is TRBV10-2 and J usage is TRBJ2-5; tentative D call: TRBD2 (5 bases). Germline CDR1 WSHSY, CDR2 SAAADI. V was cut by 0 bases and J by 0 bases, with 8 bases left in between. The CDR3 consists of 15 residues. CDR3 residues: CASSESRAYQETQYF. In DNA, the CDR3 is TGCGCCAGCAGTGAGTCGCGGGCTTACCAAGAGACCCAGTACTTC.

The V gene is TRBV29-1, the J gene TRBJ1-3, with 7 bases matching TRBD1. Germline CDR1 is SQVTM and CDR2 is ANQGSEA. The CDR3 is 12 amino acids. CDR3 in DNA: TGCAGTTTTACAGGGGATGGAAACACCATATATTTT. This codes for CSFTGDGNTIYF.

V is TRBV7-2 and J is TRBJ2-4; D unclear. CDR3 length: 13 amino acids. With 1 base removed from V and 5 bases from J, the gap between germline ends came to 6 bases. Per germline, CDR1 SGHTA and CDR2 FQGNSA. DNA of the CDR3: TGTGCCAGCAGCTTAGTGTCAGAAAACATTCAGTACTTC. Its translation: CASSLVSENIQYF.

The CDR3 sequence: CASTLGQGEKLFF. CDR3 bases: TGCGCCAGCACCCTCGGACAGGGTGAAAAACTGTTTTTT. J is TRBJ1-4 and V is TRBV5-1; the match to TRBD1 covers 8 bases. The germline V gene has CDR1 SGHRS and CDR2 YFSETQ. The CDR3 extends over 13 amino acids. V dropped 6 bases and J dropped 7; count of bases not matched to a gene: 5.

V is TRBV5-1 and J is TRBJ2-7; the match to TRBD1 covers 10 bases. After removal of 0 bases from V and 0 bases from J, the junction contained 12 bases not matched to a gene. CDR3 length: 19 residues. Germline V lookup: CDR1 SGHRS, CDR2 YFSETQ. Here the CDR3 reads CASSLAAGTGASFSYEQYF. The CDR3 coding sequence is TGCGCCAGCAGCTTGGCCGCCGGGACAGGGGCCTCTTTCTCCTACGAGCAGTACTTC. The whole variable domain, remainder taken from reference TRBV5-1 and TRBJ2-7, is KAGVTQTPRYLIKTRGQQVTLSCSPISGHRSVSWYQQTPGQGLQFLFEYFSETQRNKGNFPGRFSGRQFSNSRSEMNVSTLELGDSALYLCASSLAAGTGASFSYEQYFGPGTRLTVT.

The V gene is TRBV5-1, the J gene TRBJ2-1, with D perhaps TRBD2 (6 bases). The V end was cut by 2 bases, the J end by 6 bases, with 15 bases between. The germline gives CDR1 SGHRS, CDR2 YFSETQ. The CDR3 loop spans 15 amino acids. The CDR3 loop is CASSFSGGGINEQFF. The CDR3 DNA follows: TGCGCCAGCAGCTTTAGCGGTGGGGGGATCAATGAGCAGTTCTTC. Full variable domain (missing parts from reference TRBV5-1 and TRBJ2-1): KAGVTQTPRYLIKTRGQQVTLSCSPISGHRSVSWYQQTPGQGLQFLFEYFSETQRNKGNFPGRFSGRQFSNSRSEMNVSTLELGDSALYLCASSFSGGGINEQFFGPGTRLTVL.

The chain recombines TRBV7-9 with TRBJ2-1, with TRBD2 matching 10 bases. The germline CDR1 and CDR2 sequences are SEHNR and FQNEAQ (reference sequence). The CDR3 has 15 amino acids. V dropped 3 bases and J dropped 9; count of bases not matched to a gene: 8. The CDR3 sequence is CASSLLPSGSIEQFF. The CDR3 DNA follows: TGTGCCAGCAGCTTGCTCCCTAGCGGGAGTATTGAGCAGTTCTTC.

The chain has TRBV28 and TRBJ2-1, with 8 positions matching TRBD1. The CDR3 length is 15 residues. The J segment lost 7 bases and the V segment lost 3 bases, leaving 8 bases of the junction unmatched. The germline CDR1 and CDR2 sequences are MDHEN and SYDVKM. CDR3 amino acids: CASSLKGQDWNEQFF. CDR3 coding DNA: TGTGCCAGCAGTTTGAAGGGACAGGATTGGAATGAGCAGTTCTTC.

The gene calls are TRBV19 and TRBJ1-1, with D perhaps matching TRBD1 (6 bases). Germline loops: CDR1 LNHDA, CDR2 SQIVND (reference sequence). V was pared by 3 bases and J by 1 base, with 6 bases between. CDR3 length: 13 amino acids. CDR3 coding DNA: TGTGCCAGTAGTATGACAGGGAACACTGAAGCTTTCTTT. It encodes CASSMTGNTEAFF.

This clone occurred once. The chain recombines TRBV18 with TRBJ1-1, with D possibly matching TRBD1 (6 bases). The CDR3 totals 15 residues. The germline V gene has CDR1 KGHSH and CDR2 LQKENI. V was trimmed by 0 bases and J by 1 base, leaving 9 bases between them. The CDR3 region is CASSPPGHQNTEAFF. The CDR3 DNA sequence: TGTGCCAGCTCACCACCGGGACACCAGAACACTGAAGCTTTCTTT. Combining the CDR3 with reference TRBV18 and TRBJ1-1 gives the whole variable domain NAGVMQNPRHLVRRRGQEARLRCSPMKGHSHVYWYRQLPEEGLKFMVYLQKENIIDESGMPKERFSAEFPKEGPSILRIQQVVRGDSAAYFCASSPPGHQNTEAFFGQGTRLTVV.